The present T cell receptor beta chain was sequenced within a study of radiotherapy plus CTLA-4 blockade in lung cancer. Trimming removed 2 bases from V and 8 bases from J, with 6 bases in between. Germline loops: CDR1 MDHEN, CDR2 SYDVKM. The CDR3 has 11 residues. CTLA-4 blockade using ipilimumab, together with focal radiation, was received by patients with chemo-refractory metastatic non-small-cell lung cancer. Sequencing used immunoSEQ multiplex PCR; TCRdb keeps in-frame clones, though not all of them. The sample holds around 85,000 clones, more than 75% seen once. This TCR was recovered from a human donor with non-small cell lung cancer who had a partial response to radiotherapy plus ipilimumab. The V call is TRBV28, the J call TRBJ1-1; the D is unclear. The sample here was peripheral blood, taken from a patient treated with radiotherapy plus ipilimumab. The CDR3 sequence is CASSLRQEAFF. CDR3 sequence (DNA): TGTGCCAGCAGTTTAAGACAAGAAGCTTTCTTT.